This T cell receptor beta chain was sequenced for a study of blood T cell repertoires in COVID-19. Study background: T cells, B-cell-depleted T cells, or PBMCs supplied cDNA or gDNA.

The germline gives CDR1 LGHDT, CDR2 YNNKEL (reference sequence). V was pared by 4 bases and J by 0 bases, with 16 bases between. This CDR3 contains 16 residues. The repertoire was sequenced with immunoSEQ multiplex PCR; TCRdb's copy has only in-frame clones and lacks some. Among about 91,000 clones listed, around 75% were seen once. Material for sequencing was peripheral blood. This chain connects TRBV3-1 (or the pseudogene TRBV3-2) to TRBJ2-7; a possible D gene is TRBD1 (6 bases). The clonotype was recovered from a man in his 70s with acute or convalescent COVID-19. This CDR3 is CASSLAGASHSYEQYF. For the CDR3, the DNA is TGTGCCAGCAGCCTTGCAGGGGCTTCCCACTCCTACGAGCAGTACTTC.